This T cell receptor beta chain was captured in a study of T cells in Graves' hyperthyroidism and ophthalmopathy. For the study at large: At initial diagnosis, before any treatment had begun, peripheral blood was obtained.

The study's findings and limits: Most thyroid-expanded clonotypes above 0.001 were also found in blood.

Trimming shortened V by 3 bases and J by 3 bases, and 12 bases separated the two germline ends. Germline values: CDR1 DFQATT, CDR2 SNEGSKA (reference sequence). The CDR3 totals 13 residues. Subjects aged 18 to 65 presented with newly diagnosed hyperthyroidism of less than 2 months' duration. Fresh peripheral blood, about 10 ml of it, supplied the PBMCs. This clonotype was found a few times. Its cognate antigen is unknown. Amplified regions were TCR beta CDR3 sequences from RNA transcripts. HTBI primers were employed in a first-round RT-PCR of the TCR CDR3. Each CDR3 protein is one row after TCRdb ran MiXCR on the multiplex PCR reads. The sample has hundreds of thousands of distinct CDR3 sequences, around 38% seen once.

Sample: blood. The chain couples TRBV20-1 to TRBJ2-7; D may be TRBD1 (5 bases). The clonotype was recovered from a man aged 18 to 30 with Graves' hyperthyroidism. The CDR3 region has the DNA TGCAGTGCTAGGGCAGCAGACAGCTACGAGCAGTACTTC. As protein: CSARAADSYEQYF.